The 6 T cell receptor beta chains below were found in one sample sequenced in a study of identical twins. TCRdb re-derived calls from the 5' RACE reads in MiXCR, one entry per CDR3 protein. Of 350,000 to 450,000 distinct CDR3 sequences in the sample, approximately 17% were seen once. The sequencing sample was made of naive T cells sorted from blood. The receptors here all came from a man over 45 in good health.

The J gene is TRBJ2-6, the V gene TRBV27; D gene unclear. Per germline, CDR1 MNHEY and CDR2 SMNVEV (reference sequence). Trimming took 0 bases from V and 3 from J, leaving 9 bases between them. The length of the CDR3 is 16 residues. CDR3 DNA: TGTGCCAGCAGTTTATCGGGAAGGGTTGGGGCCAACGTCCTGACTTTC. Its translation is CASSLSGRVGANVLTF.

This chain links TRBV4-1 with TRBJ1-5; TRBD1 is a possible D gene (6 bases). Germline CDR1 is MGHRA and CDR2 is YSYEKL. Trimming took off 2 bases at V and 0 bases at J, with 8 bases between the two ends. The CDR3 covers 15 residues. CDR3 nucleotides: TGCGCCAGCAGCCAACAGGGGAATAGCAATCAGCCCCAGCATTTT. Translated: CASSQQGNSNQPQHF.

This clonotype came up a few times. This chain uses TRBV4-2 with TRBJ2-5; 9 bases fit TRBD1. V was pared by 4 bases and J by 5 bases, with 14 bases of the junction left unmatched. Germline-derived CDR1 and CDR2 are LGHNA and YNFKEQ. The CDR3 spans 17 residues. The DNA of the CDR3 is TGTGCCAGCAGCCCACAGATACAGGGGGCATTCATCGAGACCCAGTACTTC. The encoded protein is CASSPQIQGAFIETQYF.

The chain recombines TRBV7-9 with TRBJ2-7; TRBD1 aligns across 9 bases. Germline CDR1 is SEHNR and CDR2 is FQNEAQ (reference sequence). This CDR3 comprises 15 residues. V was clipped by 2 bases and J by 4 bases; unmatched bases: 6. The CDR3 region is CASSLFGTGSYEQYF. CDR3 in DNA: TGTGCCAGCAGCTTATTCGGGACAGGGTCTTACGAGCAGTACTTC. Drawing the rest from reference TRBV7-9 and TRBJ2-7, the complete variable domain is DTGVSQNPRHKITKRGQNVTFRCDPISEHNRLYWYRQTLGQGPEFLTYFQNEAQLEKSRLLSDRFSAERPKGSFSTLEIQRTEQGDSAMYLCASSLFGTGSYEQYFGPGTRLTVT.

The chain uses TRBV28 and TRBJ2-3; 8 bases fit TRBD2. The CDR3 loop spans 13 amino acids. The germline gives CDR1 MDHEN, CDR2 SYDVKM. V lost 8 bases, J lost 10 bases, and 11 bases stayed unmatched. DNA for the CDR3: TGTGCCAGCGGGACCTTGGGACTAGACGCGCAGTATTTT. Its translation is CASGTLGLDAQYF. The complete variable domain, with remaining parts taken from reference TRBV28 and TRBJ2-3, reads DVKVTQSSRYLVKRTGEKVFLECVQDMDHENMFWYRQDPGLGLRLIYFSYDVKMKEKGDIPEGYSVSREKKERFSLILESASTNQTSMYLCASGTLGLDAQYFGPGTRLTVL.

This clonotype showed up just a few times. The chain recombines TRBV12-3 or TRBV12-4 with TRBJ2-7; TRBD2 aligns across 7 bases. The CDR3 length is 13 residues. V trimming: 1 base; J trimming: 5 bases; junction bases outside the gene matches: 2. The CDR3 spells CASSLGGGHEQYF. For the CDR3, the DNA is TGTGCCAGCAGTTTAGGGGGGGGACACGAGCAGTACTTC.